This record covers a single T cell receptor beta chain. Its antigen has not been determined. Qualities for individual bases were not recorded, and no much larger clone is one base off. The data belong to a study of post-analysis software for immune sequencing data (dated by TCRdb to between 2014 and 2017). For context, the study as a whole: Disease courses on record covered relapsing-remitting, secondary progressive and progressive-relapsing multiple sclerosis, though some patients had no subtype annotation. Patient repertoires were compared against about a dozen previously published healthy control repertoires from donors aged roughly 6 to 25 years. A subset of samples was prepared in parallel using single-end sample barcoding, then pooled and co-amplified after Illumina adapter ligation.

CDR3 length: 15 amino acids, cysteine to phenylalanine. CDR3 DNA is the only sequence kept; it has 45 bases, read in frame from the first base. CDR1 and CDR2 are read off the germline V gene (reference sequence) as DFQATT and SNEGSKA. The junction carries 15 bases between V and J, which are trimmed by 0 bases and 3 bases respectively. The method behind the library was PCR. Sequencing was performed on an Illumina HiSeq 2500. To reduce PCR and sequencing biases, unique molecular identifiers were incorporated into the TCR beta cDNA libraries. Roughly 0.5 million cDNA molecules were obtained per 1 to 10 million input T cells, so each molecule approximated one T cell. The same protocol used for the earlier healthy control dataset was applied to prepare and sequence the patient libraries. Samples belonging to the same batch were prepared together, multiplexed and sequenced on a shared HiSeq lane. As for the original processing: MIGEC handled the raw barcoded reads, throwing out single-read molecular identifier groups before consensus assembly and CDR3 extraction. VDJtools was used for post-analysis of the clonotype tables, and diversity was normalized by down-sampling every dataset to the size of the smallest sample. In repertoire overlap clustering, CDR3 amino acid sequences, but not nucleotide sequences, were matched to correct batch-related cross-sample contamination. The raw public data were reprocessed by TCRdb itself: fastp quality trimming at Q25, MiXCR clonotype calling, in-frame beta chains only. A single entry per CDR3 protein holds the most common genes and DNA from its merged rows. The V and J calls were not made by the authors but by TCRdb's processing. The sample has about 400,000 distinct CDR3 sequences on record, about a third of them singletons. In total, the top ten clones hold 13% of the sample.

To demonstrate the VDJtools post-analysis software, TCR beta repertoires were profiled from the peripheral blood of roughly 12 young patients with multiple sclerosis. The patients with multiple sclerosis were children and adolescents between about 6 and 16 years of age. Broader findings and caveats from the paper: Multiple sclerosis patients had significantly lower normalized Chao1 diversity than controls, a result that suggests substantial peripheral T-cell clonal expansion. The multiple sclerosis patient group was slightly younger than the control group. Strong co-clustering of samples prepared in the same batch was shown by direct clustering with F measure, prompting a batch-effect correction. Patients showed significantly higher frequencies than controls for roughly five TRBV segments, among them TRBV5-6, TRBV5-1 and TRBV20-1.

The receptor's source is a girl between 10 and 17 years old with multiple sclerosis. Recombination linked TRBV20-1 to TRBJ2-7; the D gene is perhaps TRBD1 or TRBD2, each of them matching over 5 bases. The sample was blood. DNA sequence: TGCAGTGCTAGAGATAGGGCAGGGACGATCTACGAGCAGTACTTC. This sequence encodes CSARDRAGTIYEQYF.